Below, 9 T cell receptor beta chains from the same sample are listed, as sequenced in a study of T cell responses to AZD1222 COVID-19 vaccine. Produced via immunoSEQ multiplex PCR; TCRdb's table is partial and in-frame only. This table holds over 100,000 clones, about 91% found once. Material: peripheral blood, obtained on day 0 of AZD1222 vaccination. The source of these receptors is an adult in good health.

V is TRBV27 and J is TRBJ1-2; 8 nucleotides agree with TRBD1. In germline, CDR1 is MNHEY, CDR2 SMNVEV (reference sequence). Trimming removed 4 bases from V and 2 bases from J; junction bases left unmatched: 9. This CDR3 spans 16 amino acids. DNA of the CDR3: TGTGCCAGCAGTTCCCGACAGGGGACAGTGAACTATGGCTACACCTTC. Translated: CASSSRQGTVNYGYTF.

The gene calls are TRBV18 and TRBJ2-1, with D perhaps matching TRBD2 (5 bases). The V end was cut by 2 bases, the J end by 6 bases, with 17 bases between. CDR1 is KGHSH and CDR2 is LQKENI in the germline V gene. The CDR3 spans 16 residues. In DNA, the CDR3 is TGTGCCAGCTCACCATTGAGGGCAGGAGAGCGCAATGAGCAGTTCTTC. Translated: CASSPLRAGERNEQFF.

This clone has more than one count but fewer than ten. V usage is TRBV7-3 and J usage is TRBJ2-2; D unclear. Germline CDR1 SGHTA, CDR2 FQGTGA. With 1 base removed from V and 6 bases from J, the gap between germline ends came to 9 bases. The CDR3 totals 14 residues. CDR3 coding DNA: TGTGCCAGCAGCTTAAGGCGGCTTCCCGGGGAGCTGTTTTTT. Protein product: CASSLRRLPGELFF.

CDR3 sequence reads: CASSEPGQGITEAFF. The CDR3 DNA sequence: TGTGCCAGCAGTGAGCCGGGACAGGGGATCACTGAAGCTTTCTTT. The gene calls are TRBV25-1 and TRBJ1-1, with 10 bases fitting TRBD1. CDR1 and CDR2 from the germline V gene are MGHDK and SYGVNS. V lost 3 bases, J lost 4 bases, and 5 bases stayed unmatched. There are 15 residues in the CDR3.

The chain joins TRBV19 to TRBJ2-5; TRBD1 or TRBD2 may be the D gene (6 bases each). This CDR3 is 16 amino acids long. In germline, CDR1 is LNHDA, CDR2 SQIVND (reference sequence). The V end was cut by 3 bases, the J end by 9 bases, with 23 bases between. CDR3 coding DNA: TGTGCCAGTAGTATTCTCCCCGGGGCGGGAAAGGGGGCCCAGTACTTC. It encodes CASSILPGAGKGAQYF.

J is TRBJ1-1 and V is TRBV5-8; D gene uncertain. The length of the CDR3 is 12 residues. CDR1 and CDR2 from the germline V gene are SGHTS and YDEGEE. V lost 6 bases and J 6 bases, leaving 12 bases between the germline ends. CDR3 amino acids: CASNTRRAEAFF. In DNA, the CDR3 is TGTGCCAGCAACACCAGAAGAGCTGAAGCTTTCTTT.

CDR3 bases: TGTGCCAGTAGTAGCGGGACAGGGTCAGTTGAGACCCAGTACTTC. It encodes CASSSGTGSVETQYF. The chain couples TRBV19 to TRBJ2-5, with 9 bases lining up with TRBD1. The CDR3 consists of 15 residues. V lost 4 bases to trimming and J lost 5 bases; unmatched junction nucleotides: 8. From germline, CDR1 is LNHDA and CDR2 SQIVND (reference sequence).

The V gene is TRBV9, the J gene TRBJ2-1; D gene uncertain. The germline CDR1 and CDR2 sequences are SGDLS and YYNGEE. The CDR3 extends over 13 amino acids. The ends were cut back, 0 bases at V and 7 bases at J, with 8 bases in the middle. As DNA, the CDR3 is TGTGCCAGCAGCGTAGATGCGAGGAATGAGCAGTTCTTC. It codes for CASSVDARNEQFF. The variable domain in full, with the rest retrieved from reference TRBV9 and TRBJ2-1, is DSGVTQTPKHLITATGQRVTLRCSPRSGDLSVYWYQQSLDQGLQFLIQYYNGEERAKGNILERFSAQQFPDLHSELNLSSLELGDSALYFCASSVDARNEQFFGPGTRLTVL.

The chain carries TRBV7-2 and TRBJ2-7; 7 bases agree with TRBD1. The CDR3 loop spans 16 amino acids. In germline, CDR1 is SGHTA, CDR2 FQGNSA. J lost 0 bases, V lost 4 bases, and 9 bases had no gene match. This CDR3 is CASSSRDRKISYEQYV. Here the CDR3 DNA reads TGTGCCAGCAGCTCGAGGGACAGAAAAATCTCCTACGAGCAGTACGTC.